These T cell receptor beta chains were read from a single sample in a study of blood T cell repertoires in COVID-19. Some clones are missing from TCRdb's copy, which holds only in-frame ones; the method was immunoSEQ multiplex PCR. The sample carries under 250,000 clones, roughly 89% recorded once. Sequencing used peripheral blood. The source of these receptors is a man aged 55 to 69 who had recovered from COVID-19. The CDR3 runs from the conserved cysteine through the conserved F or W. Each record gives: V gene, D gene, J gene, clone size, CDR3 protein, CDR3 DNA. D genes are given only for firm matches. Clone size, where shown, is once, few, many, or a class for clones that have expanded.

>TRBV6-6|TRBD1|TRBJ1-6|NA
CASSLPSDRGNSPLHF
TGTGCCAGCAGCTTACCCTCGGACAGGGGTAATTCACCCCTCCACTTT
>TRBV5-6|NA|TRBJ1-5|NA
CASSFLAGGGNQPQHF
TGTGCCAGCAGCTTCCTCGCGGGAGGGGGCAATCAGCCCCAGCATTTT
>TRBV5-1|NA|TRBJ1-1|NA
CASTLRGNTEAFF
TGCGCCAGCACCCTTCGGGGAAACACTGAAGCTTTCTTT
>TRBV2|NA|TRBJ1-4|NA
CASSVTSVRPGVF
TGTGCCAGCAGTGTTACCTCAGTAAGGCCAGGGGTTTTT
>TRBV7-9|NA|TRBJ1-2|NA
CASSLVGPQGYTF
TGTGCCAGCAGCTTAGTTGGGCCCCAGGGCTACACCTTC
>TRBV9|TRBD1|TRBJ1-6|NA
CASNHRGLPNSPLHF
TGTGCCAGCAACCACAGGGGCCTCCCCAATTCACCCCTCCACTTT
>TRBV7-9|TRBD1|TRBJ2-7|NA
CASMDRTEQYF
TGTGCCAGCATGGACAGGACCGAGCAGTACTTC
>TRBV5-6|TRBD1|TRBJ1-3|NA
CASSTGTGGNTIYF
TGTGCCAGCAGCACCGGGACAGGGGGAAACACCATATATTTT
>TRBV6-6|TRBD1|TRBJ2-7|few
CATRAGGAPYEQYF
TGTGCCACGAGGGCAGGGGGAGCCCCCTACGAGCAGTACTTC
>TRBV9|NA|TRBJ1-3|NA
CASSPQGSPGNTIYF
TGTGCCAGCAGCCCCCAGGGGTCACCCGGAAACACCATATATTTT
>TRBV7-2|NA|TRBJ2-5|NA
CASSLQTVGKETQYF
TGTGCCAGCAGCTTACAGACAGTAGGGAAAGAGACCCAGTACTTC
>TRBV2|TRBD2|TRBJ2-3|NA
CASNVSGGVTDTQYF
TGTGCCAGCAACGTTAGCGGGGGCGTCACAGATACGCAGTATTTT
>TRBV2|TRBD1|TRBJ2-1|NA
CASSDAGGEQFF
TGTGCCAGCAGTGACGCAGGGGGTGAGCAGTTCTTC
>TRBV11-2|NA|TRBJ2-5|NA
CASSSPGFRQTQYF
TGTGCCAGCAGCTCCCCCGGGTTTCGACAGACCCAGTACTTC
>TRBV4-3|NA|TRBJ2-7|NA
CASSQGIGDTSYEQYF
TGCGCCAGCAGCCAAGGGATCGGCGACACCTCCTACGAGCAGTACTTC
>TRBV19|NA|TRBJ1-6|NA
CASSPRRTADSPLHF
TGTGCCAGTAGCCCCCGGAGGACAGCGGATTCACCCCTCCACTTT
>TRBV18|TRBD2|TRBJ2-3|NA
CASSPTAGGGTDTQYF
TGTGCCAGCTCACCAACAGCGGGGGGGGGCACAGATACGCAGTATTTT
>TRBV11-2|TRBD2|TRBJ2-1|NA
CASRLAGGNNEQFF
TGTGCCAGCAGACTAGCGGGGGGGAACAATGAGCAGTTCTTC
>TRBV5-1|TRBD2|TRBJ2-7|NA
CASSLTLAGGPAEQYF
TGCGCCAGCAGCTTAACGTTAGCGGGGGGGCCCGCCGAGCAGTACTTC
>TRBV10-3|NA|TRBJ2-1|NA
CAAHSGQSSYNEQFF
TGTGCCGCCCATAGCGGACAAAGCTCCTACAATGAGCAGTTCTTC
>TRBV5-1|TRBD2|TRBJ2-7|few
CASTRAGDSYEQYF
TGCGCCAGCACCCGGGCGGGAGACTCCTACGAGCAGTACTTC
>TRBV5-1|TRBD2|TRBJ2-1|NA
CASSLVLATGNEQFF
TGCGCCAGCAGCTTGGTACTAGCGACTGGGAATGAGCAGTTCTTC
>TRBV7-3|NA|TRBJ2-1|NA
CASSLYVGAGNEQFF
TGTGCCAGCAGCTTATATGTGGGAGCGGGCAATGAGCAGTTCTTC
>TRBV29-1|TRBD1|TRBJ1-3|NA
CSALDRAAGNTIYF
TGCAGCGCCTTGGACAGGGCGGCTGGAAACACCATATATTTT
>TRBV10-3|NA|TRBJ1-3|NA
CAISPTPSGNTIYF
TGTGCCATCAGTCCGACACCCTCTGGAAACACCATATATTTT
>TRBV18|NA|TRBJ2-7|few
CASSPPILGEQYF
TGTGCCAGCTCACCACCGATACTAGGCGAGCAGTACTTC
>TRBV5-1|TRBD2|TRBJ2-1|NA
CASSFTSVGNEQFF
TGCGCCAGCAGCTTTACTAGCGTTGGGAATGAGCAGTTCTTC
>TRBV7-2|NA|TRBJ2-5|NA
CASSLGVVGGTQYF
TGTGCCAGCAGCTTAGGCGTAGTCGGCGGGACCCAGTACTTC
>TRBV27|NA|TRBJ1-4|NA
CASSLKGGATNEKLFF
TGTGCCAGCAGTTTAAAGGGCGGGGCAACTAATGAAAAACTGTTTTTT
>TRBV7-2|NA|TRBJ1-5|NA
CASSLVRNSNQPQHF
TGTGCCAGCAGCTTAGTGCGGAATAGCAATCAGCCCCAGCATTTT
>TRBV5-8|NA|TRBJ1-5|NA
CASSLFAGPVQPQHF
TGTGCCAGCAGCCTTTTCGCAGGGCCGGTTCAGCCCCAGCATTTT
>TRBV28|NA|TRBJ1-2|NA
CASSLFGFNYGYTF
TGTGCCAGCAGTTTATTTGGCTTCAACTATGGCTACACCTTC
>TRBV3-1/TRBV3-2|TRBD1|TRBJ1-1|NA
CASSQGQGGVAFF
TGTGCCAGCAGCCAGGGACAGGGTGGGGTGGCTTTCTTT
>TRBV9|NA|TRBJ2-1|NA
CASSVDRGEQFF
TGTGCCAGCAGCGTAGATCGCGGGGAGCAGTTCTTC
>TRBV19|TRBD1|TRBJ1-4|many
CASSIDTGTGREKLFF
TGTGCCAGTAGTATAGATACCGGGACAGGGCGTGAAAAACTGTTTTTT
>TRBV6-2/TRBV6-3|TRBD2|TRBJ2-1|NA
CASSNLLAGVYNEQFF
TGTGCCAGCAGTAACCTCCTAGCGGGAGTCTACAATGAGCAGTTCTTC
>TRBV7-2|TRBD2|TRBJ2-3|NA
CASSLWGLAETDTQYF
TGTGCCAGCAGCTTATGGGGACTAGCGGAGACAGATACGCAGTATTTT
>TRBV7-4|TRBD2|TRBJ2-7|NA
CASSGRLAASSYEQYF
TGTGCCAGCAGCGGAAGACTAGCGGCCAGCTCCTACGAGCAGTACTTC
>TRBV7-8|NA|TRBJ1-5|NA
CASSLEAGYQPQHF
TGTGCCAGCAGCTTAGAGGCAGGTTATCAGCCCCAGCATTTT
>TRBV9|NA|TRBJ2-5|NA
CASSPPGGGETQYF
TGTGCCAGCAGCCCCCCGGGTGGGGGGGAGACCCAGTACTTC
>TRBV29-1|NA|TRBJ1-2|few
CSVENGGGARYGYTF
TGCAGCGTTGAAAATGGCGGGGGAGCACGCTATGGCTACACCTTC
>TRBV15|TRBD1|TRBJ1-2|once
CATSRVAGGAGGYTF
TGTGCCACCAGCAGAGTAGCAGGGGGCGCGGGTGGCTACACCTTC
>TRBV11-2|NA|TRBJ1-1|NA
CASSSNYRAGSEAFF
TGTGCCAGCAGCTCAAATTACAGGGCTGGGAGTGAAGCTTTCTTT
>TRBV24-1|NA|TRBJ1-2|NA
CATSDSGFLSGYTF
TGTGCCACCAGTGATTCAGGGTTTCTGTCTGGCTACACCTTC
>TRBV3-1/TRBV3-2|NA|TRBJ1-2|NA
CASSQDRLLNGYTF
TGTGCCAGCAGCCAAGATCGACTGCTCAATGGCTACACCTTC
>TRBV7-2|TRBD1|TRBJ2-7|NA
CASSLDRFNREQYF
TGTGCCAGCAGCTTGGACAGGTTTAATCGCGAGCAGTACTTC
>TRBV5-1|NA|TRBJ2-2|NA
CASSLEWQRAGELFF
TGCGCCAGCAGCTTGGAATGGCAGAGGGCCGGGGAGCTGTTTTTT
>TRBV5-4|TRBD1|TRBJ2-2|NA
CASSRTGVGSTGELFF
TGTGCCAGCAGCCGTACAGGGGTGGGCAGCACCGGGGAGCTGTTTTTT
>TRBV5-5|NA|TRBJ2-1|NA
CASSPQGMDEQFF
TGTGCCAGCAGCCCTCAGGGGATGGATGAGCAGTTCTTC
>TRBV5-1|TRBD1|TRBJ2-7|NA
CASSPGTGGSHEQYF
TGCGCCAGCAGCCCGGGGACAGGGGGCTCCCACGAGCAGTACTTC
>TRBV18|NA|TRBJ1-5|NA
CASSPGAGKQPQHF
TGTGCCAGCTCACCAGGGGCAGGGAAGCAGCCCCAGCATTTT
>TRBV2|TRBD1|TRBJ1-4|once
CASRGETGAGLFF
TGTGCCAGCAGAGGGGAGACAGGGGCCGGACTGTTTTTT
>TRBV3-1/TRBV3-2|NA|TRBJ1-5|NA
CASSHFGSNQPQHF
TGTGCCAGCAGCCATTTTGGCAGCAATCAGCCCCAGCATTTT